These 30 T cell receptor beta chains came from one sample sequenced in a study of spatial heterogeneity in lung cancer. Time point reported: blood at routine non-recurrence follow-up after resection. No cell sorting; template was whole RNA from tumor, lung tissue or PBMC. Via MiXCR, TCRdb re-called the 5' RACE reads, giving one row per CDR3 protein. In the table there are approximately 27,000 distinct CDR3 sequences, roughly 5.5% of which are singletons. Sequences were derived from PBMCs, sampled at follow-up. Every receptor here comes from a male donor with early-stage non-small cell lung cancer.

This sequence joins TRBV7-2 and TRBJ2-5, with TRBD2 identical over 9 bases. Germline assignment: CDR1 SGHTA and CDR2 FQGNSA. The junction had 4 bases not matched to a gene; V was cut back by 5 bases and J by 3 bases. The CDR3 covers 14 residues. The CDR3, as DNA: TGTGCCAGCAGCGCGGGACTAGCTAAAGAGACCCAGTACTTC. It encodes CASSAGLAKETQYF.

This clonotype was seen at least ten times. The rearrangement uses TRBV5-1 and TRBJ2-1; no definite D call. Germline V gene lookup returns CDR1 SGHRS and CDR2 YFSETQ. V lost 1 base to trimming and J lost 6 bases, with 8 bases between them. The CDR3 is made up of 13 amino acids. CDR3 DNA sequence: TGCGCCAGCAGCTTGAGGTTCGGCAATGAGCAGTTCTTC. This sequence encodes CASSLRFGNEQFF.

This clonotype is medium-sized (0.01 to 0.1%). This chain connects TRBV10-3 to TRBJ2-3; no definite D call. The CDR3 covers 10 residues. The V and J ends lost 8 bases and 1 base respectively, with 1 base between them. The germline gives CDR1 ENHRY, CDR2 SYGVKD. The CDR3 DNA follows: TGTGCCATCGGCACAGATACGCAGTATTTT. This sequence encodes CAIGTDTQYF.

This clonotype showed up many times. This chain connects TRBV12-3 or TRBV12-4 to TRBJ2-4; D is possibly TRBD2 (5 bases). This CDR3 has 12 amino acids. Trimming removed 5 bases at V and 7 bases at J, with 9 bases between. The CDR3 loop reads CASSTGSNIQYF. In DNA, the CDR3 is TGTGCCAGCAGTACGGGATCGAACATTCAGTACTTC.

At least ten counts were recorded for this clonotype. V and J are TRBV24-1 and TRBJ2-5; 11 bases are a match to TRBD2. J was trimmed by 5 bases and V by 7 bases; bases with no gene match: 5. The V gene's germline CDR1 is KGHDR and CDR2 SFDVKD. This CDR3 contains 14 residues. The CDR3 region has the DNA TGTGCCACCAGCTCTAGCGGGAGGACGGAGACCCAGTACTTC. This translates into CATSSSGRTETQYF.

In its sample, this clonotype was seen many times. This chain links TRBV7-4 with TRBJ2-7, with 8 nucleotides matching TRBD2. With V trimmed by 4 bases and J by 0 bases, 14 bases remained unmatched. The CDR3 runs 18 residues. Germline V lookup: CDR1 SGHVT, CDR2 SQSDAQ. The CDR3 nucleotides read TGTGCCAGCAGCTCCCATATCGAGGGCGGGGGGAGCTCCTACGAGCAGTACTTC. Translation: CASSSHIEGGGSSYEQYF.

The chain links TRBV7-2 to TRBJ1-1; D is uncertain. V lost 5 bases and J lost 1, with 8 bases in between. From germline, CDR1 is SGHTA and CDR2 FQGNSA. The CDR3 is made up of 13 amino acids. This chain's CDR3 is CASSQDQNTEAFF. Here the CDR3 DNA reads TGTGCCAGCAGCCAAGACCAGAACACTGAAGCTTTCTTT.

The chain employs TRBV3-1 and TRBJ2-1; 14 bases align to TRBD2. The V segment lost 1 base and the J segment 3 bases; nucleotides outside the gene matches: 2. Germline CDR1 LGHDT, CDR2 YNNKEL (reference sequence). This CDR3 is 17 amino acids long. The CDR3 loop is CASSQGGTSGSYNEQFF. The CDR3 DNA follows: TGTGCCAGCAGCCAAGGGGGGACTAGCGGGAGCTACAATGAGCAGTTCTTC.

This clonotype was seen at least ten times. This chain joins TRBV12-5 and TRBJ2-1, with 14 nucleotides matching TRBD2. Germline V CDR1 and CDR2: LGHNT, FRNRAP. This CDR3 comprises 16 residues. The V and J ends lost 4 bases and 3 bases, in that order; junction bases with no gene match: 2. The CDR3 spells CASGSGLAGGYNEQFF. CDR3 coding DNA: TGTGCTAGTGGTTCCGGACTAGCGGGAGGCTACAATGAGCAGTTCTTC.

V is TRBV11-3 and J is TRBJ2-5; D call uncertain. CDR1 is SGHNT, CDR2 YENEEA, per germline. The CDR3 spans 12 residues. The V gene lost 0 bases and the J gene lost 5 bases, with 4 bases spanning the gap. Here the CDR3 reads CASSLDSETQYF. For the CDR3, the DNA is TGTGCCAGCAGCTTAGATAGCGAGACCCAGTACTTC.

The table lists this clonotype with many counts. The chain links TRBV12-3 or TRBV12-4 to TRBJ2-3, with 11 bases identical to TRBD2. The length of the CDR3 is 15 residues. Losses at the gene ends were 6 bases for V and 3 bases for J; bases not matched to a gene: 5. CDR3 sequence (DNA): TGTGCCAGCAGGCGTAGCGGGGGGGCAACAGATACGCAGTATTTT. It translates to CASRRSGGATDTQYF.

The table lists this clonotype with many counts. The chain uses TRBV12-3 or TRBV12-4 and TRBJ2-1; 7 nucleotides line up with TRBD1. With V trimmed by 5 bases and J by 9 bases, 13 bases remained unmatched. The CDR3 has 15 amino acids. The CDR3 DNA is TGTGCCAGCAGTCCCCGGGACAGAGAAGGTAGTGAGCAGTTCTTC. Translation gives CASSPRDREGSEQFF.

Ten or more counts support this clonotype. The rearrangement links TRBV5-1 to TRBJ1-4, with D possibly being TRBD1 (5 bases). The CDR3 spans 14 residues. Germline V CDR1 and CDR2: SGHRS, YFSETQ. V lost 3 bases and J lost 6, with 12 bases in between. The DNA for the CDR3 is TGCGCCAGCAGCTCGGGACCAGGAGATGAAAAACTGTTTTTT. It yields the protein CASSSGPGDEKLFF.

This clonotype was observed a handful of times. The chain is built from TRBV27 and TRBJ2-7; no firm D call. CDR1 is MNHEY, CDR2 SMNVEV, per germline (reference sequence). Trimming cost V 6 bases and J 5 bases, with 11 bases left between them. The CDR3 loop spans 12 amino acids. As DNA, the CDR3 is TGTGCCAGCAGGTCGAACTCTGACGAGCAGTACTTC. Translation gives CASRSNSDEQYF.

This clonotype was counted many times. The chain combines TRBV14 with TRBJ1-1, with D perhaps matching TRBD1 (5 bases). V lost 1 base and J lost 3, with 6 bases in between. CDR1 is SGHDN and CDR2 is FVKESK in the germline V gene. The CDR3 is made up of 13 amino acids. For the CDR3, the DNA is TGTGCCAGCAGCCAAGGGGGCCACACTGAAGCTTTCTTT. It encodes CASSQGGHTEAFF. The variable domain in full, completed from reference TRBV14 and TRBJ1-1, reads EAGVTQFPSHSVIEKGQTVTLRCDPISGHDNLYWYRRVMGKEIKFLLHFVKESKQDESGMPNNRFLAERTGGTYSTLKVQPAELEDSGVYFCASSQGGHTEAFFGQGTRLTVV.

This clonotype showed up many times. The chain carries TRBV7-2 and TRBJ2-7; D remains unclear. Germline assignment: CDR1 SGHTA and CDR2 FQGNSA. The CDR3 is 13 residues long. V dropped 1 base and J dropped 3 bases, with 7 bases sitting between them. The CDR3 reads CASSLEKSYEQYF. CDR3 in DNA: TGTGCCAGCAGCTTAGAGAAGAGCTACGAGCAGTACTTC.

The table lists this clonotype with many counts. V and J are TRBV29-1 and TRBJ1-2; D call uncertain. This CDR3 has 10 amino acids. V lost 3 bases and J lost 8, with 7 bases in between. Germline CDR1 and CDR2: SQVTM and ANQGSEA. CDR3 region: CSVEGYGYTF. In nucleotides, the CDR3 is TGCAGCGTTGAGGGATACGGCTACACCTTC.

There are many counts of this clonotype. The chain combines TRBV29-1 with TRBJ1-4; D remains unclear. V lost 1 base, J lost 0 bases, and 6 bases lay in between. The CDR3 covers 14 residues. Per the germline V gene, CDR1 is SQVTM and CDR2 is ANQGSEA. The CDR3 region has the DNA TGCAGCGTTGAAGTGGCAGCAACTAATGAAAAACTGTTTTTT. Residues: CSVEVAATNEKLFF.

This clonotype was seen repeatedly, ten times or more. The V call is TRBV27, the J call TRBJ2-1, with a possible D match to TRBD2 (5 bases). The CDR3 totals 14 residues. Germline values: CDR1 MNHEY, CDR2 SMNVEV (reference sequence). Trimming stripped 6 bases from V and 6 bases from J, with 15 bases between. The CDR3: CASSAQGGVNEQFF. CDR3 bases: TGTGCCAGCAGCGCCCAAGGAGGTGTCAATGAGCAGTTCTTC.

This clonotype is medium-sized (0.01 to 0.1%) within its sample. CDR3 sequence: CASSFVHSSYNEQFF. CDR3 in DNA: TGTGCCAGCAGCTTTGTCCATAGCTCCTACAATGAGCAGTTCTTC. The V call is TRBV6-2 or TRBV6-3, the J call TRBJ2-1; no firm D call. Per the germline V gene, CDR1 is MNHEY and CDR2 is SVGEGT. This CDR3 spans 15 amino acids. Trimming removed 6 bases from V and 0 bases from J, with 12 bases in between.

The chain has TRBV20-1 and TRBJ2-1, with 7 bases matching TRBD2. Germline V gene data show CDR1 as DFQATT and CDR2 as SNEGSKA (reference sequence). V was pared by 5 bases and J by 6 bases, with 10 bases of the junction left unmatched. This CDR3 comprises 14 residues. The CDR3 here is CSAPWGGSGNEQFF. CDR3 bases: TGCAGTGCTCCTTGGGGGGGATCGGGCAATGAGCAGTTCTTC.

The J gene is TRBJ1-1, the V gene TRBV30; D is possibly TRBD1 (6 bases). The germline V gene encodes CDR1 GTSNPN and CDR2 SVGIG (reference sequence). V lost 5 bases to trimming and J lost 1 base, with 11 bases between them. The CDR3 loop spans 13 amino acids. The CDR3, as DNA: TGTGCCTGGGCCACAGGGCCGAACACTGAAGCTTTCTTT. It yields the protein CAWATGPNTEAFF.

The genes are TRBV12-3 or TRBV12-4 and TRBJ1-5; D may be TRBD1 (5 bases). Between the trimmed V and J ends, which lost 5 bases and 5 bases, there was a span of 16 bases. This CDR3 has 15 residues. The DNA of the CDR3 is TGTGCCAGCAGTCACCTAGGGGACCAGTATCAGCCCCAGCATTTT. Its translation: CASSHLGDQYQPQHF.

In its sample, this clonotype was seen many times. The chain recombines TRBV2 with TRBJ1-5; 7 nucleotides match TRBD1. This CDR3 spans 13 amino acids. Germline CDR1 and CDR2: SNHLY and FYNNEI. Trimming cost V 8 bases and J 6 bases; bases outside gene matches: 7. CDR3 residues: CASVQGSGQPQHF. CDR3 DNA: TGTGCCAGCGTACAGGGGTCGGGTCAGCCCCAGCATTTT.

This chain links TRBV6-5 with TRBJ2-7; D ambiguous. CDR3 size: 16 residues. Trimming pared 2 bases from V and 1 base from J, leaving 15 bases between. Germline CDR1 is MNHEY and CDR2 is SVGAGI. CDR3 in amino acids: CASSYIGPLGSYEQYV. The CDR3 DNA reads TGTGCCAGCAGTTACATTGGGCCCCTCGGGTCCTACGAGCAGTACGTC.

This clonotype has just a few counts. The rearrangement uses TRBV19 and TRBJ1-2, with a weak D call TRBD1 (5 bases). Trimming took off 4 bases at V and 4 bases at J, with 13 bases between the two ends. The CDR3 runs 14 residues. CDR1 is LNHDA, CDR2 SQIVND, per germline (reference sequence). CDR3 in amino acids: CASSTGVQVYGYTF. The CDR3, as DNA: TGTGCCAGTAGTACTGGGGTACAGGTCTATGGCTACACCTTC.

The sample holds many counts of this clonotype. CDR3 sequence (DNA): TGCGCCAGCAGCTCAATGGTGTCGAACACTGAAGCTTTCTTT. This codes for CASSSMVSNTEAFF. This chain links TRBV5-1 with TRBJ1-1; D unresolved. Germline V gene lookup returns CDR1 SGHRS and CDR2 YFSETQ. V was clipped by 3 bases and J by 1 base, with 10 bases between them. The CDR3 runs 14 residues. The complete variable domain, with remaining parts taken from reference TRBV5-1 and TRBJ1-1, reads KAGVTQTPRYLIKTRGQQVTLSCSPISGHRSVSWYQQTPGQGLQFLFEYFSETQRNKGNFPGRFSGRQFSNSRSEMNVSTLELGDSALYLCASSSMVSNTEAFFGQGTRLTVV.

V and J are TRBV24-1 and TRBJ2-3, with D unclear. Germline CDR1 KGHDR, CDR2 SFDVKD. The CDR3 has 15 residues. Trimming pared 5 bases from V and 2 bases from J, leaving 13 bases between. CDR3 sequence: CATSADPLSTDTQYF. The DNA for the CDR3 is TGTGCCACCAGTGCCGATCCACTATCCACAGATACGCAGTATTTT.

This clonotype was picked up a small number of times. This chain connects TRBV7-9 to TRBJ2-5, with 8 bases matching TRBD2. In germline, CDR1 is SEHNR, CDR2 FQNEAQ (reference sequence). The J segment lost 5 bases and the V segment lost 0 bases, leaving 5 bases of the junction unmatched. CDR3 length: 15 residues. In DNA, the CDR3 is TGTGCCAGCAGCTTAGCCGGGACTAGTTTGGAGACCCAGTACTTC. Translation: CASSLAGTSLETQYF.

This clonotype was counted ten times or more. J is TRBJ2-1 and V is TRBV5-1; tentative D call: TRBD1 (6 bases). Germline CDR1 SGHRS, CDR2 YFSETQ. The V and J ends lost 4 bases and 6 bases respectively, with 14 bases between them. There are 14 residues in the CDR3. CDR3 bases: TGCGCCAGCAGCGTTGGACAGTTCGGCAATGAGCAGTTCTTC. Translating it yields CASSVGQFGNEQFF.